This TCR beta chain comes out of a study of cytomegalovirus exposure and HLA in healthy donors. Sequencing was performed with immunoSEQ multiplex PCR; in TCRdb, only in-frame clones are kept and a portion is missing. The sample includes over 200,000 clones, nearly 90% of them seen just once. Trimming cost V 5 bases and J 2 bases; bases outside gene matches: 4. This CDR3 has 14 amino acids. In germline, CDR1 is SGHTA, CDR2 FQGTGA. The sample consisted of PBMCs. The clonotype was recovered from a woman between 18 and 29 years old in good health and CMV-seronegative. The chain joins TRBV7-3 to TRBJ2-7; 9 bases map to TRBD2. The CDR3, as DNA: TGTGCCAGCAGCCCCGGGACTAGCCCCTACGAGCAGTACTTC. It translates to CASSPGTSPYEQYF.